The source of this T cell receptor beta chain is a study of cytomegalovirus exposure and HLA in healthy donors. Trimming shortened V by 5 bases and J by 3 bases, and 11 bases separated the two germline ends. Germline V lookup: CDR1 SNHLY, CDR2 FYNNEI. The CDR3 is made up of 13 amino acids. TCRdb's table, derived via immunoSEQ multiplex PCR, lists solely in-frame clones and lacks some. The repertoire holds around 260,000 clones, about 90% seen once, with approximately 3% in the top ten. This sequence originates from a woman aged 25 to 39 in good health and CMV-seronegative. The sample comprised PBMCs. This chain connects TRBV2 to TRBJ2-7, with no clear D. This CDR3 reads CASSWAAYYEQYF. Here the CDR3 DNA reads TGTGCCAGCAGTTGGGCGGCTTACTACGAGCAGTACTTC.